This entry lists 13 T cell receptor beta chains sequenced from one sample in a study of T cell responses to AZD1222 COVID-19 vaccine. TCRdb keeps only in-frame clones here, not all; method: immunoSEQ multiplex PCR. The repertoire holds approximately 100,000 clones, with less than 95% as singletons. The starting material was peripheral blood, obtained 28 days after the second AZD1222 dose. The origin of the receptors is an adult who received the AZD1222 COVID-19 vaccine.

The CDR3 spells CASSPPGWGLVDEQYF. CDR3 nucleotides: TGTGCCAGCTCACCCCCGGGGTGGGGGCTAGTCGACGAGCAGTACTTC. The J gene is TRBJ2-7, the V gene TRBV18; tentatively, D is TRBD1 (6 bases). Germline V gene data show CDR1 as KGHSH and CDR2 as LQKENI. This CDR3 region has 16 residues. Trimming removed 3 bases at V and 5 bases at J, with 20 bases between.

This chain joins TRBV7-2 and TRBJ1-1; a possible D gene is TRBD1 (5 bases). Germline values: CDR1 SGHTA, CDR2 FQGNSA. V was trimmed by 4 bases and J by 1 base, leaving 10 bases between them. The CDR3 covers 14 residues. The CDR3 loop reads CASSSRQQNTEAFF. CDR3 DNA: TGTGCCAGCAGCTCACGACAGCAGAACACTGAAGCTTTCTTT.

The V and J genes are TRBV11-2 and TRBJ2-2; D gene uncertain. Per the germline V gene, CDR1 is SGHAT and CDR2 is FQNNGV. V lost 5 bases and J lost 2, with 6 bases in between. CDR3 size: 13 residues. CDR3 sequence (DNA): TGTGCCAGCAGCCGGACCAACACCGGGGAGCTGTTTTTT. Encoded protein: CASSRTNTGELFF.

The J gene is TRBJ1-5, the V gene TRBV24-1, with a weak D call TRBD1 (5 bases). Germline assignment: CDR1 KGHDR and CDR2 SFDVKD. Trimming removed 5 bases from V and 0 bases from J, with 7 bases in between. CDR3 length: 14 amino acids. DNA of the CDR3: TGTGCCACCAGTGGACAGCATAGCAATCAGCCCCAGCATTTT. Translated: CATSGQHSNQPQHF.

The V call is TRBV10-3, the J call TRBJ2-7; D possibly uses TRBD1 or TRBD2 (5 bases each). Germline V gene lookup returns CDR1 ENHRY and CDR2 SYGVKD. Between the trimmed V and J ends, which lost 0 bases and 3 bases, there was a span of 12 bases. The CDR3 contains 15 residues. The CDR3 coding sequence is TGTGCCATCAGTGAGTCCTCAGGGAGCCGCTACGAGCAGTACTTC. This gives the protein CAISESSGSRYEQYF.

The chain employs TRBV14 and TRBJ2-1; tentatively, D is TRBD1 (6 bases). This CDR3 comprises 15 residues. CDR1 is SGHDN, CDR2 FVKESK, per germline. Trimming removed 4 bases at V and 6 bases at J, with 16 bases between. The CDR3 sequence is CASSPSRDTFNEQFF. The CDR3 DNA sequence: TGTGCCAGCAGCCCGTCCCGGGACACCTTCAATGAGCAGTTCTTC.

This rearrangement joins TRBV10-1 to TRBJ2-1; no definite D call. Germline V gives CDR1 WNHNN, CDR2 SYGVQD (reference sequence). The CDR3 totals 15 residues. The V end lost 8 bases, the J end lost 0 bases, and 14 bases lay between the germline ends. The CDR3 coding sequence is TGCGCCAGCCCGACTGGGGAAAGCTCCTACAATGAGCAGTTCTTC. Translating it yields CASPTGESSYNEQFF.

The V call is TRBV12-5, the J call TRBJ2-3; possible D gene TRBD2, 5 bases. The germline V and J ends were trimmed by 5 bases and 6 bases, with 6 bases remaining between them. The CDR3 covers 11 residues. From germline, CDR1 is LGHNT and CDR2 FRNRAP. The CDR3 protein is CASGRGDTQYF. In nucleotides, the CDR3 is TGTGCTAGTGGTCGAGGGGATACGCAGTATTTT.

The V and J genes are TRBV12-5 and TRBJ2-7, with D hard to call. Germline-derived CDR1 and CDR2 are LGHNT and FRNRAP. V was trimmed by 2 bases and J by 4 bases, leaving 3 bases between them. CDR3 size: 11 residues. The CDR3 here is CASGLLYEQYF. The DNA for the CDR3 is TGTGCTAGTGGTTTGCTTTACGAGCAGTACTTC.

The V gene is TRBV5-5, the J gene TRBJ1-1, with D perhaps matching TRBD1 (6 bases). The CDR3 loop spans 16 amino acids. Trimming stripped 4 bases from V and 2 bases from J, with 18 bases between. CDR1 and CDR2 from the germline V gene are SGHKS and YYEKEE (reference sequence). The CDR3 nucleotides are TGTGCCAGCAGCCCATACAGGGCTTCGGGCAACACTGAAGCTTTCTTT. Protein sequence: CASSPYRASGNTEAFF. The whole variable domain, filled in from reference TRBV5-5 and TRBJ1-1, reads DAGVTQSPTHLIKTRGQQVTLRCSPISGHKSVSWYQQVLGQGPQFIFQYYEKEERGRGNFPDRFSARQFPNYSSELNVNALLLGDSALYLCASSPYRASGNTEAFFGQGTRLTVV.

This chain uses TRBV7-9 with TRBJ1-5; TRBD1 might be the D (5 bases). Trimming took 11 bases from V and 1 from J, leaving 18 bases between them. The CDR3 consists of 15 residues. CDR1 is SEHNR, CDR2 FQNEAQ, per germline (reference sequence). CDR3 in amino acids: CASSRAGMSNQPQHF. The CDR3 coding sequence is TGTGCCTCGTCCCGGGCAGGGATGAGCAATCAGCCCCAGCATTTT.

The chain joins TRBV6-5 to TRBJ1-1; D call uncertain. Deletions cut 8 bases from V and 1 base from J, with 11 bases between. The CDR3 contains 13 residues. The germline gives CDR1 MNHEY, CDR2 SVGAGI. Here the CDR3 DNA reads TGTGCCAGCCATCAACCAGGGAACACTGAAGCTTTCTTT. Its translation is CASHQPGNTEAFF.

The chain carries TRBV6-5 and TRBJ2-7; D remains ambiguous. Trimming cost V 8 bases and J 3 bases, with 5 bases left between them. Germline CDR1 and CDR2: MNHEY and SVGAGI. The CDR3 runs 10 residues. In DNA, the CDR3 is TGTGCCAGCTTCGGCTACGAGCAGTACTTC. It translates to CASFGYEQYF.